This TCR beta chain is from a study of shared clonotypes between healthy human individuals. Details on this clone: At one end, the junction sequence differs from germline, possibly due to a read error.

Method: immunoSEQ multiplex PCR; TCRdb's copy keeps in-frame clones and lacks some. The table lists approximately 100,000 clones, about 72% of them singletons. CDR3 length equals 13 residues. The germline gives CDR1 MNHEY, CDR2 SMNVEV (reference sequence). Material for sequencing was memory CD8+ T cells sorted from blood. The subset was: CD45RO+ cells pooled with CCR7-negative TemRA cells. This TCR came from a woman aged 30 to 39 in good health. The V gene is TRBV27, the J gene TRBJ2-2; no reliable D call. The CDR3 DNA follows: TGTGCCAGCAGTTTATCGAACCCCGGGGAGCTGTTTTTT. Residues: CASSLSNPGELFF.